This T cell receptor beta chain was recovered during a study of monozygotic twins with inflammatory bowel disease. CDR3 length: 13 amino acids. Germline loops: CDR1 SQVTM, CDR2 ANQGSEA. Eight cDNA synthesis reactions were run for every sample. Through template switching, UMIs that included a 6-nucleotide sample barcode were added. TCRdb re-analyzed the 5' RACE reads; it lists each CDR3 protein once, without DNA. Its table lists 350,000 to 550,000 distinct CDR3 sequences. Per donor there was one draw, yielding a blood sample of under 3 ml. Whole blood without T cell sorting served as the source of isolated total RNA.

This TCR was recovered from a human donor with ulcerative colitis or Crohn's disease, or a healthy co-twin of an affected twin (not recorded which). The J gene is TRBJ1-2, the V gene TRBV29-1. Sequencing was done on a sample of blood. The chain's CDR3 is CSVERLEDYGYTF.